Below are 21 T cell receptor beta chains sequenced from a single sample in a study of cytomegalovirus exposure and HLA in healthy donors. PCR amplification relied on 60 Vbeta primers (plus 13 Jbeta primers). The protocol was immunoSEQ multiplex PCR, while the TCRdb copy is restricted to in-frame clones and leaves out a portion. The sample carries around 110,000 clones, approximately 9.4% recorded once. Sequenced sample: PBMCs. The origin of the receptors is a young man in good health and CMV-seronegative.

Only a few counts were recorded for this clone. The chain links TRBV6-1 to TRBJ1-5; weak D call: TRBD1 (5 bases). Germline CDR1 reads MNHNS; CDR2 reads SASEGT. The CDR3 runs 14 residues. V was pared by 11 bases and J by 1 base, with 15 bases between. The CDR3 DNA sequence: TGTGCCGGGGGGAGGTCAGGGAGCAATCAGCCCCAGCATTTT. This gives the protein CAGGRSGSNQPQHF.

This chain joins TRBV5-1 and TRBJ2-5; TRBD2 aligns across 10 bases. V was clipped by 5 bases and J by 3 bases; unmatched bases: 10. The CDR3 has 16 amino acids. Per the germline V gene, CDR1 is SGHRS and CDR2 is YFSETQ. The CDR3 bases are TGCGCCAGCAGTCGAGATATAGCGGGGGGAAAAGAGACCCAGTACTTC. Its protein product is CASSRDIAGGKETQYF.

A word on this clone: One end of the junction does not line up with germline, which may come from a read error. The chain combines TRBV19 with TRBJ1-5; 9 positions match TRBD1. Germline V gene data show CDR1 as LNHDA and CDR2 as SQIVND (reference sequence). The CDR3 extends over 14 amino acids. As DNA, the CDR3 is TGTGCCAGTAAATCACAGGGGGCGCGGCAGCCCCAGAATTTT. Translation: CASKSQGARQPQNF. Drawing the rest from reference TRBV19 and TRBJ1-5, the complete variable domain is DGGITQSPKYLFRKEGQNVTLSCEQNLNHDAMYWYRQDPGQGLRLIYYSQIVNDFQKGDIAEGYSVSREKKESFPLTVTSAQKNPTAFYLCASKSQGARQPQNFGDGTRLSIL.

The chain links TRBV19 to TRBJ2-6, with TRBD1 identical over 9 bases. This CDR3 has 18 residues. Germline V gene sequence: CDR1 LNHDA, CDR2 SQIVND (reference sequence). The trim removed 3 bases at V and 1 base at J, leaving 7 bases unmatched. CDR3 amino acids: CASSIEGQGRSGANVLTF. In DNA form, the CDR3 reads TGTGCCAGTAGTATCGAGGGACAGGGTCGGTCTGGGGCCAACGTCCTGACTTTC.

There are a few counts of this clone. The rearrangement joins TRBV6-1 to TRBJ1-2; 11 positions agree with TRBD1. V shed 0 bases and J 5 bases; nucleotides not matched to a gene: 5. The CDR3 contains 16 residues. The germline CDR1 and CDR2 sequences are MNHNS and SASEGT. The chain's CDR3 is CASSEADRGRGYGYTF. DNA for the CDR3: TGTGCCAGCAGTGAAGCGGACAGGGGGCGGGGGTATGGCTACACCTTC.

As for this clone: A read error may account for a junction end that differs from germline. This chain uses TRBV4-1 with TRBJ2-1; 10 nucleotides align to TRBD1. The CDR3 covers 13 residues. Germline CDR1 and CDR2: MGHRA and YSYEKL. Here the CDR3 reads CAGSQDRGIEQFF. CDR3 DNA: TGCGCCGGCAGCCAGGACAGGGGGATTGAGCAGTTCTTC.

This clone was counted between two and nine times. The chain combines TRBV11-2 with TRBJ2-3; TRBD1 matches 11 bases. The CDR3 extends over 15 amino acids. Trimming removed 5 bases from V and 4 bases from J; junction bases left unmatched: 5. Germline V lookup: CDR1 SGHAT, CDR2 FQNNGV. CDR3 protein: CASSQDRGPPDTQYF. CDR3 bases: TGTGCCAGCAGCCAGGACAGGGGGCCCCCAGATACGCAGTATTTT.

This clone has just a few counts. The CDR3 is CASSPRTGEISEAFF. In nucleotides, the CDR3 is TGCGCCAGCAGCCCCCGGACAGGGGAAATCTCCGAAGCTTTCTTT. The chain joins TRBV4-1 to TRBJ1-1, with 9 positions matching TRBD1. Germline trimming cut 4 bases from V and 8 bases from J; bases unmatched to any gene: 11. The length of the CDR3 is 15 residues. Germline V lookup: CDR1 MGHRA, CDR2 YSYEKL.

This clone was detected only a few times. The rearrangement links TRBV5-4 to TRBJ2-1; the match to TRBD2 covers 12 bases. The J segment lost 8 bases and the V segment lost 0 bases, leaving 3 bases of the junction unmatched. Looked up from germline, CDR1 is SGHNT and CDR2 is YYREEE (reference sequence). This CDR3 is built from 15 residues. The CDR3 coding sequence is TGTGCCAGCAGCTTGGGACTAGCGGGGGACGATGAGCAGTTCTTC. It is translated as CASSLGLAGDDEQFF.

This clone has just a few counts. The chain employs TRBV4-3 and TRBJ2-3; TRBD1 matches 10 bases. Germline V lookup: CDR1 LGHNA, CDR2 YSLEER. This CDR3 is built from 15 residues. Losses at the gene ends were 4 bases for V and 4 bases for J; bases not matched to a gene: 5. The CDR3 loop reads CASSRDRGRADTQYF. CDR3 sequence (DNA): TGCGCCAGCAGCCGGGACAGGGGCCGGGCAGATACGCAGTATTTT.

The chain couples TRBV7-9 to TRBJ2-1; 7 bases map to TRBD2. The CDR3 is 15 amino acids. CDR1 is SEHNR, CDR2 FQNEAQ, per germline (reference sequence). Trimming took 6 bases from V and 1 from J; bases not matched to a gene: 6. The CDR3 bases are TGTGCCAGCAGGGAGCTAGCGGAGTCCTACAATGAGCAGTTCTTC. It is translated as CASRELAESYNEQFF.

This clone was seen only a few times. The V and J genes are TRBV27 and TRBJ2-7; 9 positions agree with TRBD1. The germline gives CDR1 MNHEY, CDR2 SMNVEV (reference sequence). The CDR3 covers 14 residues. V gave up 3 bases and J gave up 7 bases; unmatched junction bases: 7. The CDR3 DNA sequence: TGTGCCAGCAGTTTCAGACAGGGGGGGAGAGAGCAGTACTTC. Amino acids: CASSFRQGGREQYF.

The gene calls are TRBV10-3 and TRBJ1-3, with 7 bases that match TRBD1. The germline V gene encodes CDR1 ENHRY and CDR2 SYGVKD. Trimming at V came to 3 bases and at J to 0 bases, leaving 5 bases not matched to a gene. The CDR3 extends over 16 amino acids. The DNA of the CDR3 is TGTGCCATCAGTGACAGGGGACAGCCCTCTGGAAACACCATATATTTT. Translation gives CAISDRGQPSGNTIYF.

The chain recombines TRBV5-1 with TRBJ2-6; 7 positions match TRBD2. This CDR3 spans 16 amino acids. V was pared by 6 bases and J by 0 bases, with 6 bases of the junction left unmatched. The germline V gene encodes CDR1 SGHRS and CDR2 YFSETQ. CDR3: CASKRDAYSGANVLTF. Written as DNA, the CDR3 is TGCGCCAGCAAGCGGGACGCCTACTCTGGGGCCAACGTCCTGACTTTC.

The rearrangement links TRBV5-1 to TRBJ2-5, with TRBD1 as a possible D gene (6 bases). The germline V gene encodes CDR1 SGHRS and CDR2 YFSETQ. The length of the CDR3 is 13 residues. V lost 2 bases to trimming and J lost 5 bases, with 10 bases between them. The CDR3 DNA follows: TGCGCCAGCAGCTTACAGGGTATGGAGACCCAGTACTTC. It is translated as CASSLQGMETQYF.

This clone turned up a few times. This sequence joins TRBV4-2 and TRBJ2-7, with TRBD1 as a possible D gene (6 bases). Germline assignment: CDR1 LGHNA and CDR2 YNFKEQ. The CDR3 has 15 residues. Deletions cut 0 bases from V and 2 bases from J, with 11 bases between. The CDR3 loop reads CASSQERSGAYEQYF. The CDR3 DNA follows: TGTGCCAGCAGCCAAGAGAGGTCAGGGGCCTACGAGCAGTACTTC.

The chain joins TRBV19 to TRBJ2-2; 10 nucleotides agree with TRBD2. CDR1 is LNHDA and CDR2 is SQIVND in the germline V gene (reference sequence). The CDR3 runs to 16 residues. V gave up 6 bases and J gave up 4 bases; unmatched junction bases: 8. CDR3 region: CASSSGTSVFTGELFF. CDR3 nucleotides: TGTGCCAGTAGCTCCGGGACTAGCGTCTTCACCGGGGAGCTGTTTTTT.

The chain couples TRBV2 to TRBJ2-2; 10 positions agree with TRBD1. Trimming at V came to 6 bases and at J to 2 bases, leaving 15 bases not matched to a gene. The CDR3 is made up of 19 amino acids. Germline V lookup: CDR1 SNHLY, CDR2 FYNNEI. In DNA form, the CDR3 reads TGTGCCAGCAGCAAGACAAAGACAGGGGGCTGGGGTAACACCGGGGAGCTGTTTTTT. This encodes CASSKTKTGGWGNTGELFF.

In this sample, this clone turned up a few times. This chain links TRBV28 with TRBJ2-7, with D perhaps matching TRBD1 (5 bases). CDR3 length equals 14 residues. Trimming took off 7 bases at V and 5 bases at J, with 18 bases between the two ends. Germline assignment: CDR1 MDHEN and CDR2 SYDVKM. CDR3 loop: CASIRQSGNNEQYF. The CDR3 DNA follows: TGTGCCAGCATAAGACAGAGTGGTAATAACGAGCAGTACTTC.

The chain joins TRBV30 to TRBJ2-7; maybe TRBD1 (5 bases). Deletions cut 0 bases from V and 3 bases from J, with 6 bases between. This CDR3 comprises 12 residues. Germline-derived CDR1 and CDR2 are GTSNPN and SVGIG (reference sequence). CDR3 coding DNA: TGTGCCTGGAGTGTGCAGGGCTACGAGCAGTACTTC. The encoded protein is CAWSVQGYEQYF.

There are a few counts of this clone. CDR3 amino acids: CASSKGVAREGVGEQYF. For the CDR3, the DNA is TGTGCCAGCAGCAAAGGTGTGGCGCGGGAGGGGGTTGGCGAGCAGTACTTC. The chain carries TRBV21-1 and TRBJ2-7; the D call in the table, TRBD2, was not verified against the DNA. TRBV21-1 counts as a pseudogene. This CDR3 has 17 amino acids.